In this sample, the clone carrying this T cell receptor (beta chain) turned up once. The data were produced by immunoSEQ multiplex PCR, yet TCRdb's version contains in-frame clones alone and is incomplete. The data show around 210,000 clones, 75% to 85% seen once. Trimming left V 0 bases short and J 2 bases short, with 5 bases between. Per the germline V gene, CDR1 is PRHDT and CDR2 is FYEKMQ (reference sequence). The CDR3 covers 13 residues. These data belong to a study of blood T cell repertoires in COVID-19. Study summary: There were acute and convalescent COVID-19 samples, and they came from the United States, Italy and Spain. T cells, B-cell-depleted T cells, or PBMCs supplied cDNA or gDNA.

Patients of the Seattle cohort, enrolled during active infection, were followed longitudinally. The specimen was peripheral blood. The receptor comes from a man over 45 with COVID-19, enrolled during active disease. This chain joins TRBV13 and TRBJ2-7, with D possibly being TRBD2 (5 bases). CDR3 coding DNA: TGTGCCAGCAGCTTAGGCGGGACCTACGAGCAGTACTTC. It yields the protein CASSLGGTYEQYF.